This passage covers 15 T cell receptor beta chains from one sample sequenced in a study of T cells after yellow fever vaccination. TCRdb used MiXCR to reprocess the 5' RACE reads, holding one entry per CDR3 protein. This table holds 150,000 to 200,000 distinct CDR3 sequences, around 10% found once. Sequences were derived from CD8+ T cells sorted from PBMCs, sampled 15 days after the yellow fever booster vaccination. All receptors come from a man between 18 and 35 years old who received the YFV17D yellow fever vaccine.

Only a few counts were recorded for this clonotype. The CDR3 nucleotides are TGCAGCGTTGAGGTTTACCTTGAAGCTTTCTTT. Protein sequence: CSVEVYLEAFF. The chain combines TRBV29-1 with TRBJ1-1; D ambiguous. CDR1 and CDR2 (germline): SQVTM, ANQGSEA. V lost 3 bases and J 7 bases, leaving 9 bases between the germline ends. This CDR3 is built from 11 residues.

Only one count was recorded for this clonotype. This chain joins TRBV5-1 and TRBJ2-6, with 7 bases identical to TRBD1. The CDR3 is made up of 17 amino acids. The J segment lost 1 base and the V segment lost 1 base, leaving 5 bases of the junction unmatched. Germline V lookup: CDR1 SGHRS, CDR2 YFSETQ. CDR3 residues: CASSLLGGSSGANVLTF. The CDR3 DNA is TGCGCCAGCAGCTTGTTAGGGGGCAGTTCTGGGGCCAACGTCCTGACTTTC.

The CDR3 coding sequence is TGTGCCAGCAGCCTTAGGTGGCGGTATGGAGGCTACGAGCAGTACTTC. It is translated as CASSLRWRYGGYEQYF. The V gene is TRBV11-1, the J gene TRBJ2-7; TRBD2 is a possible D gene (5 bases). Deletions cut 5 bases from V and 3 bases from J, with 20 bases between. The CDR3 consists of 16 residues. Germline CDR1 and CDR2: SGHAT and FQDESV (reference sequence).

This clonotype was counted only a few times. The chain joins TRBV4-1 to TRBJ2-7, with TRBD2 matching over 8 bases. With V trimmed by 4 bases and J by 2 bases, 7 bases remained unmatched. Germline assignment: CDR1 MGHRA and CDR2 YSYEKL. The CDR3 extends over 15 amino acids. The CDR3 spells CASSPDSGGTYEQYV. Here the CDR3 DNA reads TGCGCCAGCAGCCCCGACAGCGGGGGAACCTACGAGCAGTACGTC.

The gene calls are TRBV7-2 and TRBJ1-5; tentatively, D is TRBD1 (5 bases). Germline lookup yields CDR1 SGHTA and CDR2 FQGNSA. This CDR3 is 16 amino acids long. V was clipped by 1 base and J by 0 bases, with 10 bases between them. The CDR3 loop reads CASSLVKGYSNQPQHF. In nucleotides, the CDR3 is TGTGCCAGCAGCTTAGTTAAGGGGTATAGCAATCAGCCCCAGCATTTT. Drawing the rest from reference TRBV7-2 and TRBJ1-5, the complete variable domain is GAGVSQSPSNKVTEKGKDVELRCDPISGHTALYWYRQSLGQGLEFLIYFQGNSAPDKSGLPSDRFSAERTGGSVSTLTIQRTQQEDSAVYLCASSLVKGYSNQPQHFGDGTRLSIL.

The table lists this clonotype with a few counts. The V call is TRBV2, the J call TRBJ2-1; D call uncertain. This CDR3 is built from 12 residues. Germline assignment: CDR1 SNHLY and CDR2 FYNNEI. With 6 bases removed from V and 10 bases from J, the gap between germline ends came to 13 bases. CDR3 nucleotide sequence: TGTGCCAGCAGCAGAAGTGGGCCCGAGCAGTTCTTC. This encodes CASSRSGPEQFF.

The gene calls are TRBV20-1 and TRBJ1-4; D not certain. Germline loops: CDR1 DFQATT, CDR2 SNEGSKA (reference sequence). The CDR3 has 13 residues. Trimming pared 0 bases from V and 4 bases from J, leaving 6 bases between. The CDR3 nucleotides are TGCAGTGCTAGAGATCTCGTTAATGAAAAACTGTTTTTT. Amino acids: CSARDLVNEKLFF.

This clonotype was detected a few times. The V call is TRBV6-5, the J call TRBJ2-7, with D tentatively TRBD2 (6 bases). The V and J ends lost 6 bases and 2 bases respectively, with 17 bases between them. The CDR3 contains 15 residues. The germline CDR1 and CDR2 sequences are MNHEY and SVGAGI. CDR3 sequence (DNA): TGTGCCAGCAGCCAGGGTTGGGGGAGGCCCTACGAGCAGTACTTC. The encoded protein is CASSQGWGRPYEQYF.

The chain joins TRBV6-5 to TRBJ2-2; D is unclear. The CDR3 is 16 residues long. V lost 1 base, J lost 0 bases, and 9 bases lay in between. Per the germline V gene, CDR1 is MNHEY and CDR2 is SVGAGI. CDR3: CASSYLQLANTGELFF. The CDR3 nucleotides are TGTGCCAGCAGTTACTTACAGCTAGCGAACACCGGGGAGCTGTTTTTT.

The chain uses TRBV7-9 and TRBJ1-2, with 10 nucleotides matching TRBD1. V was clipped by 0 bases and J by 8 bases; unmatched bases: 6. The CDR3 covers 15 residues. Per germline, CDR1 SEHNR and CDR2 FQNEAQ (reference sequence). CDR3 coding DNA: TGTGCCAGCAGCTTAGCGAGAGACAGGGGGCACGGCTACACCTTC. Its protein product is CASSLARDRGHGYTF.

This chain uses TRBV12-3 or TRBV12-4 with TRBJ2-5; 10 bases line up with TRBD1. The CDR3 has 16 residues. V dropped 6 bases and J dropped 4; count of bases not matched to a gene: 11. The CDR3 DNA is TGTGCCAGCAGCCTGGGCGGACAGGGGGTATCAGAGACCCAGTACTTC. It yields the protein CASSLGGQGVSETQYF.

This clonotype occurred a few times. The gene calls are TRBV4-1 and TRBJ2-3; maybe TRBD1 (6 bases). The CDR3 contains 14 residues. Germline assignment: CDR1 MGHRA and CDR2 YSYEKL. Between the trimmed V and J ends, which lost 4 bases and 4 bases, there was a span of 12 bases. As DNA, the CDR3 is TGCGCCAGCAGCCCCCGGACAGCGGCAGATACGCAGTATTTT. Protein product: CASSPRTAADTQYF.

This clonotype was detected many times. This chain uses TRBV6-1 with TRBJ2-1; 9 nucleotides agree with TRBD2. V was pared by 3 bases and J by 8 bases, with 11 bases of the junction left unmatched. CDR1 is MNHNS, CDR2 SASEGT, per germline. The CDR3 runs 16 residues. The CDR3 loop reads CASSDPGAGGQDEQFF. CDR3 nucleotides: TGTGCCAGCAGTGACCCAGGTGCGGGGGGGCAAGATGAGCAGTTCTTC.

This clonotype showed up just a few times. The chain uses TRBV14 and TRBJ2-5; 11 bases align to TRBD2. CDR3 length: 17 residues. The V gene's germline CDR1 is SGHDN and CDR2 FVKESK. V was clipped by 4 bases and J by 4 bases; unmatched bases: 11. This chain's CDR3 is CASSLRLAGIGGETQYF. The CDR3 DNA reads TGTGCCAGCAGCCTCAGACTAGCGGGGATAGGAGGAGAGACCCAGTACTTC.

This clonotype is a singleton in its sample. The genes are TRBV6-2 or TRBV6-3 and TRBJ2-1; the D is unclear. The V gene's germline CDR1 is MNHEY and CDR2 SVGEGT. Trimming stripped 7 bases from V and 10 bases from J, with 11 bases between. This CDR3 region has 11 residues. The CDR3 reads CASKNGREQFF. The CDR3 DNA reads TGTGCCAGCAAAAACGGTAGGGAGCAGTTCTTC.